This TCR beta chain was identified in a study of cytomegalovirus exposure and HLA in healthy donors. Profiling relied on immunoSEQ multiplex PCR, and the TCRdb table lists in-frame clones only, not all of them. The top ten hold 1.5% to 2% of the sample, which has 95,000 to 150,000 clones, 70% to 90% seen once. Study-wide findings and caveats: It was confirmed in vitro that three of the CMV-associated chains were specific for CMV antigens. Altogether, 150 to 200 TCR beta chains were recorded as cytomegalovirus-associated. The finding came from a later analysis; first-cohort TCR clusters tended to co-occur in the 130 or so validation repertoires.

Trimming left V 10 bases short and J 11 bases short, with 14 bases between. The CDR3 extends over 11 amino acids. Germline V gives CDR1 MNHEY, CDR2 SVGAGI. Note on this clone: No antigen is known for it.

Input material: PBMCs. The receptor was derived from a woman between 18 and 29 years old in good health and CMV-seronegative. This rearrangement joins TRBV6-5 to TRBJ1-4; tentative D call: TRBD1 (5 bases). The CDR3 loop reads CATHRGGKLFF. In nucleotides, the CDR3 is TGTGCCACCCACCGGGGGGGGAAACTGTTTTTT.